The rows below give T cell receptor beta chains drawn from one sample of a study of T-cell memory formation after mild COVID-19. TCRdb redid the calling of the 5' RACE reads with MiXCR, one entry per CDR3 protein. The sample includes roughly 600,000 distinct CDR3 sequences, approximately 19% of them seen just once. Sequenced sample: PBMCs or a T cell subset sorted from them (not recorded which). The receptor set was obtained from an adult woman who had mild COVID-19 (a few samples of this study predate the infection). Cell type and time point are not known. Each CDR3 is given with its conserved first and last residue. The order of the fields is J gene, D gene, V gene, CDR3 protein. The D gene is left open where the match is weak.

TRBJ1-2,.,TRBV29-1,CSVPEGYGYTF
TRBJ2-1,.,TRBV27,CASSLEDTIYNEQFF
TRBJ2-1,.,TRBV12-3/TRBV12-4,CASSVSSDNEQFF
TRBJ2-3,.,TRBV24-1,CATSDLHQGFTDTQYF
TRBJ2-3,.,TRBV13,CASSQMADTQYF
TRBJ1-1,.,TRBV7-2,CASSLEAGRNTEAFF
TRBJ2-1,TRBD2,TRBV5-1,CASRHGGAWDEQFF
TRBJ2-3,TRBD1,TRBV20-1,CSAGQGWATDTQYF
TRBJ1-5,.,TRBV6-5,CASSRTESPNQPQHF
TRBJ2-5,TRBD2,TRBV5-1,CASRLWLAGGQETQYF
TRBJ2-1,.,TRBV11-2,CASSLEGVGPRQFF
TRBJ2-7,TRBD1,TRBV6-6,CASSSYSDRGVYEQYF
TRBJ2-7,TRBD2,TRBV13,CASSFRLAGDIYEQYF
TRBJ2-7,TRBD2,TRBV20-1,CSASTSGRGTYEQYF
TRBJ2-7,.,TRBV7-9,CASSFRQSGGYEQYF
TRBJ1-1,TRBD1,TRBV20-1,CSARDFASGTGGTEAFF
TRBJ1-2,.,TRBV9,CASSARSGLRDYGYTF
TRBJ2-7,TRBD1,TRBV4-3,CASSQNYASGGEQYF
TRBJ2-5,TRBD1,TRBV24-1,CATSYGQGTQETQYF
TRBJ2-1,.,TRBV7-3,CASSLSGANEQFF
TRBJ2-7,.,TRBV9,CASSVAGEYYEQYF
TRBJ2-1,.,TRBV7-2,CASSLQRAYNEQFF
TRBJ2-4,.,TRBV2,CASRPSPVPKNIQYF
TRBJ2-1,.,TRBV4-1,CASRNFGADEQFF
TRBJ2-7,.,TRBV21-1,CASSIGTGDAEQYF
TRBJ2-5,TRBD2,TRBV12-5,CASGLSHIAGGPPETQYF
TRBJ2-7,TRBD1,TRBV24-1,CATSDGLGQGLSIYEQYF
TRBJ1-2,TRBD1,TRBV7-2,CASTEIGTGLHGYTF
TRBJ1-5,TRBD1,TRBV5-6,CASSSDRHQPQHF
TRBJ1-4,.,TRBV7-9,CASSPGTTGAEKLFF
TRBJ1-1,TRBD1,TRBV29-1,CSVSPGTANTEAFF
TRBJ2-1,.,TRBV29-1,CSVEDYEGRHEQFF
TRBJ2-7,TRBD2,TRBV12-3/TRBV12-4,CASSRKSQGLAGGYRSYEQYF
TRBJ2-7,.,TRBV4-1,CASSQDSSRVAYEQYF
TRBJ1-2,TRBD1,TRBV6-2/TRBV6-3,CASRMPGQRTYGYTF
TRBJ1-2,.,TRBV6-1,CASSELSGNYGYTF
TRBJ2-7,.,TRBV7-3,CASSPRVDDEQYF
TRBJ2-7,.,TRBV10-3,CALYYEQYF
TRBJ2-1,TRBD2,TRBV20-1,CSARVSGSGYNEQFF
TRBJ1-5,.,TRBV2,CASAGPDQPQHF
TRBJ2-3,.,TRBV12-3/TRBV12-4,CASSLESIPDTQYF
TRBJ2-1,.,TRBV29-1,CSVRWDFAYNEQFF
TRBJ2-7,TRBD2,TRBV5-6,CASSLGLAGNSYEQYF
TRBJ2-1,TRBD2,TRBV9,CASSPRLTSGRVDEQFF
TRBJ1-2,.,TRBV7-8,CASSLVVTTAVKDTDF
TRBJ2-2,TRBD2,TRBV7-3,CASSGGLAGGELFF
TRBJ2-7,TRBD1,TRBV5-1,CASSSSQGGTYEQYF
TRBJ1-1,.,TRBV19,CASLGSFEAFF